This TCR beta chain was identified during a study of blood T cell repertoires in COVID-19. Study details: Material from acute and convalescent COVID-19 was sourced from the United States, Italy and Spain. Sample material is recorded as cDNA or gDNA derived from T cells, B-cell-depleted T cells, or PBMCs.

Original analysis: It was from reference gene primer amplification that nucleated cell counts were estimated. Libraries were prepared by immunoSEQ multiplex PCR; TCRdb keeps only in-frame clonotypes and omits some of them. The V and J calls and clone size are taken from that table; D and trimming were inferred from the DNA. The repertoire includes 57,000 or so clones, approximately 88% of them detected once, and approximately 17% sits in the top ten. The sequence came from a man aged 65 to 85 with active COVID-19. What was sequenced was peripheral blood.

The chain's CDR3 is CASSAETGWEDDASRMYF. The CDR3 DNA reads as TGTGCCAGCAGCGCGGAGACGGGATGGGAGGACGATGCGTCCCGAATGTACTTC. The chain links TRBV7-6 to TRBJ2-7, with TRBD2 as a possible D gene (6 bases). CDR1 SGHVS and CDR2 FNYEAQ come from the germline V gene. Trimming left V 5 bases short and J 12 bases short, with 35 bases between. The CDR3 is 18 residues long. The full variable domain, with the rest looked up from reference TRBV7-6 and TRBJ2-7, is GAGVSQSPRYKVTKRGQDVALRCDPISGHVSLYWYRQALGQGPEFLTYFNYEAQQDKSGLPNDRFSAERPEGSISTLTIQRTEQRDSAMYRCASSAETGWEDDASRMYFGPGTRLTVT.